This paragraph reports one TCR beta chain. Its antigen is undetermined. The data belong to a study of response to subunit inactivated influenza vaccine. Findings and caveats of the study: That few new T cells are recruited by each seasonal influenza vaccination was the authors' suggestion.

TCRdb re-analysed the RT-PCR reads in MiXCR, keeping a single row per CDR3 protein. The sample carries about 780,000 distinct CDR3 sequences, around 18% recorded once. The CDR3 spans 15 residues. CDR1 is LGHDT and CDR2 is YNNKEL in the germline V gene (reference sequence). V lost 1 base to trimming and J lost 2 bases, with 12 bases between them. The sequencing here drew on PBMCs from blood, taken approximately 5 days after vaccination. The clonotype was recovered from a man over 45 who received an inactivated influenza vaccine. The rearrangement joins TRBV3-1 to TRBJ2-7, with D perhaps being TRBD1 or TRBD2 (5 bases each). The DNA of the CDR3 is TGTGCCAGCAGCCAAGGTGTCGGGGCACCCTACGAGCAGTACTTC. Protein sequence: CASSQGVGAPYEQYF.